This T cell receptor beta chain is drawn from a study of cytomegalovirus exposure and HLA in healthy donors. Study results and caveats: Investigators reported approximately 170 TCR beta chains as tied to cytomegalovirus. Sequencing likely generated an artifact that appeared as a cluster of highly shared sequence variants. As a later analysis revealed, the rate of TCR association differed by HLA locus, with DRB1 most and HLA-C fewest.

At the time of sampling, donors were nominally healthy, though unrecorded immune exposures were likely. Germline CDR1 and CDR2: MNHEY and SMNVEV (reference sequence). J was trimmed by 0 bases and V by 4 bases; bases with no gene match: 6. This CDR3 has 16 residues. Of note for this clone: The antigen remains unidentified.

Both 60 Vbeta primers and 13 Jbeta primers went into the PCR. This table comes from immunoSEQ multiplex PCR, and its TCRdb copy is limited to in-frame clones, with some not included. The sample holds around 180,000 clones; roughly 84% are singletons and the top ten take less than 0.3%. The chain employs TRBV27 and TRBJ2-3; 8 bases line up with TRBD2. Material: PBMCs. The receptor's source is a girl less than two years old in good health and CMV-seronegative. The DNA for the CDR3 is TGTGCCAGCAGTTCCCTAGCGGGTAGTAGCACAGATACGCAGTATTTT. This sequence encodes CASSSLAGSSTDTQYF.